This TCR beta chain appears in the sequencing data of a study of shared clonotypes between healthy human individuals. Assay used: immunoSEQ multiplex PCR; TCRdb lists only in-frame clones, some missing. Of 500,000 to 650,000 clones listed, 70% to 80% are singletons. V was pared by 7 bases and J by 6 bases, with 10 bases of the junction left unmatched. CDR1 and CDR2 (germline): MNHEY, SVGAGI. The length of the CDR3 is 14 residues. Source material: PBMCs. The V call is TRBV6-5, the J call TRBJ1-2; TRBD1 aligns across 8 bases. The TCR was taken from a woman aged 40 to 55 in good health. Some clones in this sample may be carry-over from other donors' samples. CDR3 region: CASTRRQGLDGYTF. CDR3 DNA sequence: TGTGCCAGCACACGTCGACAGGGGCTAGATGGCTACACCTTC.